The 8 T cell receptor beta chains presented below share a single source sample, sequenced in a study of graft-versus-host responses after intestinal transplantation. Their antigens are not known. TCRdb keeps only in-frame clones here, not all; method: immunoSEQ multiplex PCR. The sample holds about 130,000 clones, nearly 95% seen once. The sequences come from unstimulated CD4+ T cells sorted from spleen or lymph node cells, collected before intestinal transplant. All receptors come from a human donor who received an intestinal transplant.

The DNA of the CDR3 is TGCGCCAGCAGTAGCGGGAGGGCCCAGGAGACCCAGTACTTC. Its protein product is CASSSGRAQETQYF. The genes are TRBV5-1 and TRBJ2-5; 11 bases fit TRBD2. There are 14 residues in the CDR3. V dropped 5 bases and J dropped 5; count of bases not matched to a gene: 5. CDR1 and CDR2 (germline): SGHRS, YFSETQ.

The rearrangement uses TRBV2 and TRBJ1-2; 10 bases line up with TRBD1. The ends lost 9 bases at V and 5 bases at J; junction bases unmatched: 9. CDR1 and CDR2 from the germline V gene are SNHLY and FYNNEI. This CDR3 is 14 amino acids long. The CDR3 region is CARAPGQGGYGYTF. In DNA form, the CDR3 reads TGTGCCAGGGCCCCCGGACAGGGGGGGTATGGCTACACCTTC.

This clone showed up just once. The rearrangement uses TRBV5-1 and TRBJ2-6, with 10 bases fitting TRBD1. The length of the CDR3 is 17 residues. The V segment lost 5 bases and the J segment 7 bases; nucleotides outside the gene matches: 12. Germline values: CDR1 SGHRS, CDR2 YFSETQ. This chain's CDR3 is CASSRGQGDFSANVLTF. The DNA for the CDR3 is TGCGCCAGCAGTCGCGGACAGGGGGACTTCTCAGCCAACGTCCTGACTTTC. The variable domain in full, completed from reference TRBV5-1 and TRBJ2-6, reads KAGVTQTPRYLIKTRGQQVTLSCSPISGHRSVSWYQQTPGQGLQFLFEYFSETQRNKGNFPGRFSGRQFSNSRSEMNVSTLELGDSALYLCASSRGQGDFSANVLTFGAGSRLTVL.

The chain links TRBV28 to TRBJ2-7, with D uncertain. Trimming removed 6 bases at V and 3 bases at J, with 12 bases between. The CDR3 contains 13 residues. Germline V gene lookup returns CDR1 MDHEN and CDR2 SYDVKM. The CDR3 DNA follows: TGTGCCAGCAGCCCGGGCCAGCTCTACGAGCAGTACTTC. Encoded protein: CASSPGQLYEQYF.

J is TRBJ2-7 and V is TRBV6-6; 15 bases map to TRBD2. CDR3 length: 15 amino acids. V trimming: 1 base; J trimming: 6 bases; junction bases outside the gene matches: 1. Looked up from germline, CDR1 is MNHNY and CDR2 is SVGAGI (reference sequence). The CDR3 region has the DNA TGTGCCAGCAGTTACTGGACTAGCGGGAGGGCCGAGCAGTACTTC. Its translation: CASSYWTSGRAEQYF.

About this clone itself: At the DNA level, this CDR3 is encoded by other sequences in the same sample as well. The V call is TRBV6-4, the J call TRBJ2-2; 9 nucleotides agree with TRBD2. This CDR3 has 15 residues. Trimming cost V 6 bases and J 1 base; bases outside gene matches: 3. CDR1 is MRHNA, CDR2 SNTAGT, per germline. CDR3 protein: CASSTTSGNTGELFF. The DNA for the CDR3 is TGTGCCAGCAGCACGACTAGCGGGAACACCGGGGAGCTGTTTTTT.

CDR3 region: CASSLTLLAGEQYF. The CDR3 bases are TGTGCCAGCAGCTTAACCCTTCTAGCGGGCGAGCAGTACTTC. The chain is built from TRBV7-8 and TRBJ2-7, with TRBD2 matching 8 bases. V shed 2 bases and J 6 bases; nucleotides not matched to a gene: 6. The length of the CDR3 is 14 residues. Germline CDR1 is SGHVS and CDR2 is FQNEAQ. Full variable domain (remainder filled in from reference TRBV7-8 and TRBJ2-7): GAGVSQSPRYKVAKRGQDVALRCDPISGHVSLFWYQQALGQGPEFLTYFQNEAQLDKSGLPSDRFFAERPEGSVSTLKIQRTQQEDSAVYLCASSLTLLAGEQYFGPGTRLTVT.

This chain joins TRBV29-1 and TRBJ1-1; 10 bases match TRBD1. Trimming removed 2 bases from V and 11 bases from J; junction bases left unmatched: 14. CDR3 length equals 15 residues. Germline values: CDR1 SQVTM, CDR2 ANQGSEA. As DNA, the CDR3 is TGCAGCGTTGAAAGGAGGGACAGGGGAAAGGTTGTGGCTTTCTTT. Translating gives CSVERRDRGKVVAFF.